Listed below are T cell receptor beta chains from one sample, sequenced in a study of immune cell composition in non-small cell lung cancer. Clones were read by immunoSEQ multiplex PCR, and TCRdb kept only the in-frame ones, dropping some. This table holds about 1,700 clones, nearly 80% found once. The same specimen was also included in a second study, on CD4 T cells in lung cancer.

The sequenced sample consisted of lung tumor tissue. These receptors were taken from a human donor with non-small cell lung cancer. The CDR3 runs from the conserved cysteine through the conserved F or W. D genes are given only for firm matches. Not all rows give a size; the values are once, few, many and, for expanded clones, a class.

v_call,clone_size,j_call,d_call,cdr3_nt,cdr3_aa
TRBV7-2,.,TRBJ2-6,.,TGTGCCAGCAGCTCTTACACCCTGTCTGGGGCCAACGTCCTGACTTTC,CASSSYTLSGANVLTF
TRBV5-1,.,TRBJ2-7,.,TGCGCCAGCAGCCGGACAGCCTCCTACGAGCAGTACTTC,CASSRTASYEQYF
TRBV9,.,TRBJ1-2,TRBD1,TGTGCCAGCAGCCCCCCCCGACAGGGGGACTATGGCTACACCTTC,CASSPPRQGDYGYTF
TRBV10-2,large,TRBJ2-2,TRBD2,TGCGCCAGCAGTGGTAGCGGGGGGCACACCGGGGAGCTGTTTTTT,CASSGSGGHTGELFF
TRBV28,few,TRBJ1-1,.,TGTGCCAGCACCCCCGGAGGCACTGAAGCTTTCTTT,CASTPGGTEAFF
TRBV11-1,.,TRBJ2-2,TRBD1,TGTGCCAGCAGCGGCCATGTGGGGACAGGCGCCGGGGAGCTGTTTTTT,CASSGHVGTGAGELFF
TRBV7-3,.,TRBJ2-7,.,TGTGCCAGCAGCCCCCGCCCCGGTAACGAGCAGTACTTC,CASSPRPGNEQYF
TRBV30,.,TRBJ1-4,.,TGTGCCTGGAGTGGGGGGGGAAAACTGTTTTTT,CAWSGGGKLFF
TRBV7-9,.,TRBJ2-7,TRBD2,TGTGCCAGCAGCTTAGCGGTGAGACTAGCGGGGGGGAACTACGAGCAGTACTTC,CASSLAVRLAGGNYEQYF
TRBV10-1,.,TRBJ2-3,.,TGCGCCAGCCTAATTTCAGGGGAAGGGATGACAGATACGCAGTATTTT,CASLISGEGMTDTQYF
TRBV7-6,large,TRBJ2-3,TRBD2,TGTGCCAGCAGCCTGGGCGGAGCGGGGGGGTTAGATACGCAGTATTTT,CASSLGGAGGLDTQYF
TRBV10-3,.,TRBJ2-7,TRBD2,TGTGCCATCAGTCGAGGAAGCGGGGGGACCTTCTACGAGCAGTACTTC,CAISRGSGGTFYEQYF
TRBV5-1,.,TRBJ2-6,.,TGCGCCAGCAGCTTCACAGGAGATTTGATTGGGGCCAACGTCCTGACTTTC,CASSFTGDLIGANVLTF
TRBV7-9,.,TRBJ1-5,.,TGTGCCAGCGGGGCAGAGGATCAGCCCCAGCATTTT,CASGAEDQPQHF